The T cell receptor beta chain under discussion was sequenced for a study of blood T cell repertoires in COVID-19. The CDR3 totals 13 residues. With V trimmed by 4 bases and J by 8 bases, 6 bases remained unmatched. Germline CDR1 is SGHAT and CDR2 is FQNNGV. Using immunoSEQ multiplex PCR, the repertoire was profiled, and TCRdb retains in-frame clones only, with some absent. The repertoire holds roughly 13,000 clones, with roughly 86% as singletons. The chain combines TRBV11-2 with TRBJ2-5; TRBD1 aligns across 8 bases. Sequencing used peripheral blood. The clonotype originates from a human donor in a cohort sampled during active COVID-19. The CDR3 loop is CASSSGQGFTQYF. CDR3 in DNA: TGTGCCAGCAGCTCCGGACAGGGTTTTACCCAGTACTTC.